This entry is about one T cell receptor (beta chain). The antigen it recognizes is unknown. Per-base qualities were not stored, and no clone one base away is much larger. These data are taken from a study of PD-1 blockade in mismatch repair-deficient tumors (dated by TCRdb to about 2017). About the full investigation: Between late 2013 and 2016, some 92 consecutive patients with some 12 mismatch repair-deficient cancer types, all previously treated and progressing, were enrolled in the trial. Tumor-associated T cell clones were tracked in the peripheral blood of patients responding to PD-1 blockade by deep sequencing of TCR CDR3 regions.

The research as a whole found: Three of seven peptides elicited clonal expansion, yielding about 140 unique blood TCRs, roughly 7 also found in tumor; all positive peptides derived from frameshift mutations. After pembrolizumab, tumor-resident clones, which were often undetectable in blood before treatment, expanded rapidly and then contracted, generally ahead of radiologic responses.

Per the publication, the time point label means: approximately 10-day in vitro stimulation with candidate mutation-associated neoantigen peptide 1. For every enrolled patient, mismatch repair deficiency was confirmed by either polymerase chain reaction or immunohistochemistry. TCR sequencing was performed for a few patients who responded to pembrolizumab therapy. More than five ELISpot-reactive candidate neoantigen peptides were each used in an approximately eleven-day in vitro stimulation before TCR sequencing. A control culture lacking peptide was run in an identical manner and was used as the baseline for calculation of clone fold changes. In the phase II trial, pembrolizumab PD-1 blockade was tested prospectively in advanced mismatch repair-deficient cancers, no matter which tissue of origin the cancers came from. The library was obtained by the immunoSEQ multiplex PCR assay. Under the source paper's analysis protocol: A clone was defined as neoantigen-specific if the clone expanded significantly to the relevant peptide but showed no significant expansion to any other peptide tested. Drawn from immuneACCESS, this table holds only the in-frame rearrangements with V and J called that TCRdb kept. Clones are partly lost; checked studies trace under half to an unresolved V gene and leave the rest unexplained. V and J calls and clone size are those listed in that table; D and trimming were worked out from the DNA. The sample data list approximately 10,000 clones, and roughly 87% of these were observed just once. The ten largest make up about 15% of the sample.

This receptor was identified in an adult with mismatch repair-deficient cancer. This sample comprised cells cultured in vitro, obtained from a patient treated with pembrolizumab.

The nucleotide sequence reads TGTGCCAGCAGCTGGACAGGAACTAGCAATCAGCCCCAGCATTTT. This sequence encodes CASSWTGTSNQPQHF. The V gene is TRBV7-2 and the J gene is TRBJ1-5, with 7 middle bases fitting TRBD1. The CDR3 contains 15 residues, cysteine and phenylalanine counted. Of all the DNA, just the CDR3 is kept, 45 bases in frame from base 1. The V end gives up 4 bases and the J end 0 bases, leaving 3 bases in the junction not matched to a gene. CDR1 and CDR2 are drawn from the germline V gene: SGHTA, FQGNSA.